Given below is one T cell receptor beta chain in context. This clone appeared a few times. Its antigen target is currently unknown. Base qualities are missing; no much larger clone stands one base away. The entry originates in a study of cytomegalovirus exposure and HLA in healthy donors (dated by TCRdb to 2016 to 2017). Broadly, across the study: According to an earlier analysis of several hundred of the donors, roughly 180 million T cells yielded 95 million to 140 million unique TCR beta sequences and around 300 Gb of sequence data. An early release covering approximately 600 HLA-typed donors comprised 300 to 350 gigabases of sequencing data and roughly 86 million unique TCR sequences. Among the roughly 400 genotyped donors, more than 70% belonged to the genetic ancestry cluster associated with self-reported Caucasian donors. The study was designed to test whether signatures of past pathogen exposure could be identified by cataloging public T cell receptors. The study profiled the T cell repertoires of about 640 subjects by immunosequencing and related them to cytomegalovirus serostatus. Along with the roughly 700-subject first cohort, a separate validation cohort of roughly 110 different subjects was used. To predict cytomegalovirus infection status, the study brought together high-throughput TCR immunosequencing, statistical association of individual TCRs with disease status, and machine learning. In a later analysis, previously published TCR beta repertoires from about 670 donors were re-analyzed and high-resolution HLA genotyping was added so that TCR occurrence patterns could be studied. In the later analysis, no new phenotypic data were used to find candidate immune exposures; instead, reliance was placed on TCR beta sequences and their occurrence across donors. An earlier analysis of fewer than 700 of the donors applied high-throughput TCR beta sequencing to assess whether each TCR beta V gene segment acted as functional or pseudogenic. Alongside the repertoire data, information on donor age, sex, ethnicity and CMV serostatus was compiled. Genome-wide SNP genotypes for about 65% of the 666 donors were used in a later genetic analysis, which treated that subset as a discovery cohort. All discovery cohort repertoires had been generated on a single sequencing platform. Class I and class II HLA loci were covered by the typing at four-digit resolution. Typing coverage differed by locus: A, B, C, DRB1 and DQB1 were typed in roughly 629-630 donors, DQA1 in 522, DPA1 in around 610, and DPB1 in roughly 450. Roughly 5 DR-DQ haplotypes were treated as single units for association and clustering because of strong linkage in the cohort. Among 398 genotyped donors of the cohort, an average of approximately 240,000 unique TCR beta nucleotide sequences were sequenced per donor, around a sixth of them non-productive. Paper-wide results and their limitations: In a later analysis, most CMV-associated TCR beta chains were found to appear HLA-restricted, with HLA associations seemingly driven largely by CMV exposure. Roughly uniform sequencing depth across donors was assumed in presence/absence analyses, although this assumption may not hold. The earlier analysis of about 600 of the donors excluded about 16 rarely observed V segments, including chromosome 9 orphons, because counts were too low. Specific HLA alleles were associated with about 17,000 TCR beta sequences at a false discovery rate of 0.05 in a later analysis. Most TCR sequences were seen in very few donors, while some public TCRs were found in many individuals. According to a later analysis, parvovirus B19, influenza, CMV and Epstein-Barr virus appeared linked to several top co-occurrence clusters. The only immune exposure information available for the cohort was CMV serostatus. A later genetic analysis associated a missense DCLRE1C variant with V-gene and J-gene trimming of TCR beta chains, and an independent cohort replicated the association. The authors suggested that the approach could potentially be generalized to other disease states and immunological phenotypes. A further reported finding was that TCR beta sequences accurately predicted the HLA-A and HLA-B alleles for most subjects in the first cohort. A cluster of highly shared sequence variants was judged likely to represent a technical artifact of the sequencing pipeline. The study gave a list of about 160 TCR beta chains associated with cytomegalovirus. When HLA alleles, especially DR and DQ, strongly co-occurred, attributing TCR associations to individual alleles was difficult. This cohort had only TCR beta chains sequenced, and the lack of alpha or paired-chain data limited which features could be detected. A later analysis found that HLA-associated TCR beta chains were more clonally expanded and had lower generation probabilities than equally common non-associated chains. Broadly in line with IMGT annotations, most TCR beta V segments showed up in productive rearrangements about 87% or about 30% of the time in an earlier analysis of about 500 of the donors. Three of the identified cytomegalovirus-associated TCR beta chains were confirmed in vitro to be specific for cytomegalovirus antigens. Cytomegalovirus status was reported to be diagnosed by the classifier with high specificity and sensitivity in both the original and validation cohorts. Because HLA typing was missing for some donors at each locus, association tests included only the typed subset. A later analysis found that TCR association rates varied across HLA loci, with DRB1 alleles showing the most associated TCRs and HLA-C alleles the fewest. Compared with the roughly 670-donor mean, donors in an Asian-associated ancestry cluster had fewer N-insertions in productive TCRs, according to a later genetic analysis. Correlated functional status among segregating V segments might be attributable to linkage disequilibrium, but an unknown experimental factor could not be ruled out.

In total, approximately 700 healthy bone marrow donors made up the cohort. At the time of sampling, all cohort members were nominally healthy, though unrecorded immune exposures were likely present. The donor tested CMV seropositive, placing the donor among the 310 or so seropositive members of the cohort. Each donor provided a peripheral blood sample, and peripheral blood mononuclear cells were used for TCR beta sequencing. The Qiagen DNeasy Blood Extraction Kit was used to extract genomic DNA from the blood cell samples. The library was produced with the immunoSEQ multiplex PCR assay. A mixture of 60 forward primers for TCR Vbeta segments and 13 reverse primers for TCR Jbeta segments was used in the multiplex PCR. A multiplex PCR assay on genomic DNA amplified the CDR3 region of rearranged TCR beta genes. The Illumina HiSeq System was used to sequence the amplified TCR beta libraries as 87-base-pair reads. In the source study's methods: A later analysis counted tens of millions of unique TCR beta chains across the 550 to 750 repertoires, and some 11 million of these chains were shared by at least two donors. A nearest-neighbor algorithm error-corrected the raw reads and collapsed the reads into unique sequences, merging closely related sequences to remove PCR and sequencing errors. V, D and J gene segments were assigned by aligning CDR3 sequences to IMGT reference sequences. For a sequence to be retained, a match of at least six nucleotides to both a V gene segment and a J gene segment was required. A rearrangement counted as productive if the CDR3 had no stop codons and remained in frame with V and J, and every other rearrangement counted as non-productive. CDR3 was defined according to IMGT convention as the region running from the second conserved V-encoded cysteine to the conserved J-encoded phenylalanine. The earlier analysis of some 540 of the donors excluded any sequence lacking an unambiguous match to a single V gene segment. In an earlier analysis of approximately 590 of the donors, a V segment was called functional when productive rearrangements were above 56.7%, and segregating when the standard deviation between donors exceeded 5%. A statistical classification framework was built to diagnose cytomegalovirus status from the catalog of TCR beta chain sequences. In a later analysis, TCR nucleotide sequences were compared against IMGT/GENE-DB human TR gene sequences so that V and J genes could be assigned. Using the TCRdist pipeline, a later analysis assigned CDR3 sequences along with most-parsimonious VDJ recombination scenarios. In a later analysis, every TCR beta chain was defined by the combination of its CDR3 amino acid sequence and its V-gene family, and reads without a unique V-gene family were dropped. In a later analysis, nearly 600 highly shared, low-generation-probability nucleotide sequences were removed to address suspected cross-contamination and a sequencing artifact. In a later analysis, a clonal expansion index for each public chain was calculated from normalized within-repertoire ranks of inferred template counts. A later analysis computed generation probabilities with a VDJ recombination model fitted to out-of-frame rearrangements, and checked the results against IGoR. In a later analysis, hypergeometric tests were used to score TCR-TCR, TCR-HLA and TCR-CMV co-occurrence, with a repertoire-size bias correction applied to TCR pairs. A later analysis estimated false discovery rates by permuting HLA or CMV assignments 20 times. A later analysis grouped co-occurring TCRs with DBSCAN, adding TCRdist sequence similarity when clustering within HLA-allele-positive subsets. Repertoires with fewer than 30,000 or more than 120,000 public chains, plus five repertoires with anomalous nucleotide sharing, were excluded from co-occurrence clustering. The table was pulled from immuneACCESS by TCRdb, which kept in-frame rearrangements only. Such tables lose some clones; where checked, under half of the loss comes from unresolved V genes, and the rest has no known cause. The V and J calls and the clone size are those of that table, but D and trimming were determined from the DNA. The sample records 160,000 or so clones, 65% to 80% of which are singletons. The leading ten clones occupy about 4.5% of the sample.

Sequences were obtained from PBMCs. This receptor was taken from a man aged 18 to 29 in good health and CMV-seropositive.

The sequenced DNA is TGCGCCAGCAACATGTTGGGAGGGGACTACAATGAGCAGTTCTTC. Its protein product is CASNMLGGDYNEQFF. The chain is made from TRBV5-1 and TRBJ2-1; 7 middle bases align to TRBD2. Trimming removed 6 bases from V and 3 bases from J; the gene matches leave 9 bases unexplained. The CDR3 holds 15 amino acids from the cysteine to the phenylalanine. Only the CDR3 region is kept as DNA, spanning 45 bases read in frame from base 1. CDR1 and CDR2 (SGHRS, YFSETQ) derive from the germline V gene.